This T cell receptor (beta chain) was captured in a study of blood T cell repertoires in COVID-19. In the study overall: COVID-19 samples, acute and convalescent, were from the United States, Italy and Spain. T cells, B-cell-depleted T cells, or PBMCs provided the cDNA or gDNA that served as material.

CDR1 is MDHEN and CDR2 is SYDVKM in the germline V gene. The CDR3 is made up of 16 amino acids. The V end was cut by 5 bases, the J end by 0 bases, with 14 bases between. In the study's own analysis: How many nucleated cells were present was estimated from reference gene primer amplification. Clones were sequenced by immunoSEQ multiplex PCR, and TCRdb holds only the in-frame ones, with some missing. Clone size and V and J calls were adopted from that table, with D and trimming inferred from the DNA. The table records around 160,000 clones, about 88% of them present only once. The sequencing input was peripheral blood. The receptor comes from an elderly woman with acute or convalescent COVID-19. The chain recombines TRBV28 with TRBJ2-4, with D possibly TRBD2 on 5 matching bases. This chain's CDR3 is CASSPGGSLAKNIQYF. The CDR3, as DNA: TGTGCCAGCAGTCCGGGCGGGTCCCTAGCCAAAAACATTCAGTACTTC.